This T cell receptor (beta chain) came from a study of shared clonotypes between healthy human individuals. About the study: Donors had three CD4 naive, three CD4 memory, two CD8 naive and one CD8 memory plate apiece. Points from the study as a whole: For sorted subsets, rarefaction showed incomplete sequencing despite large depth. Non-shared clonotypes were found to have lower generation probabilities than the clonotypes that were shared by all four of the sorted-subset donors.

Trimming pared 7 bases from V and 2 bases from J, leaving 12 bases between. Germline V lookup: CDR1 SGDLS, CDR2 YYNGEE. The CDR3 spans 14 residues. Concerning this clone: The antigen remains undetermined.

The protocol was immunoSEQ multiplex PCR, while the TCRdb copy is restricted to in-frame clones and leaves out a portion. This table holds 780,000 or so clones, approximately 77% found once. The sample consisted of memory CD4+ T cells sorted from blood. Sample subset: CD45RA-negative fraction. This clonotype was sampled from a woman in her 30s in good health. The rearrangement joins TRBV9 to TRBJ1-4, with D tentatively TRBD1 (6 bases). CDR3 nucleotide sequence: TGTGCCAGCTCTGGGGGCGCCACTAATGAAAAACTGTTTTTT. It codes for CASSGGATNEKLFF.